The 22 T cell receptor beta chains given below trace back to one sample, sequenced in a study of T cells in Graves' hyperthyroidism and ophthalmopathy. Amplified TCR beta CDR3 regions came from RNA transcripts. An initial round of RT-PCR targeting the TCR CDR3 relied on the HTBI primer set. Using its own MiXCR run on the multiplex PCR reads, TCRdb lists one record per CDR3 protein. The sample lists 620,000 or so distinct CDR3 sequences, roughly 15% occurring once. Material: blood. The receptors stem from a woman aged 45-60 years with Graves' ophthalmopathy.

This clonotype was seen ten or more times. The chain joins TRBV7-2 to TRBJ2-1; 7 bases fit TRBD2. V lost 8 bases to trimming and J lost 4 bases; unmatched junction nucleotides: 5. The CDR3 totals 13 residues. In germline, CDR1 is SGHTA, CDR2 FQGNSA. CDR3 loop: CASGGSRYNEQFF. CDR3 coding DNA: TGTGCCAGCGGCGGGAGTCGTTACAATGAGCAGTTCTTC.

In its sample, this clonotype was seen many times. V usage is TRBV7-9 and J usage is TRBJ2-1, with 10 bases aligning to TRBD2. From germline, CDR1 is SEHNR and CDR2 FQNEAQ (reference sequence). Germline trimming cut 8 bases from V and 7 bases from J; bases unmatched to any gene: 8. The CDR3 runs 14 residues. CDR3 in amino acids: CASYPGTSENEQFF. CDR3 nucleotide sequence: TGTGCCAGCTACCCCGGGACTAGCGAAAATGAGCAGTTCTTC.

This clonotype has just a few counts. The chain recombines TRBV7-8 with TRBJ2-3; maybe TRBD2 (6 bases). Germline CDR1 SGHVS, CDR2 FQNEAQ. Trimming took off 5 bases at V and 2 bases at J, with 17 bases between the two ends. The CDR3 loop spans 16 amino acids. The CDR3: CASSPWLAGNTDTQYF. The DNA of the CDR3 is TGTGCCAGCAGCCCCTGGTTGGCGGGAAACACAGATACGCAGTATTTT.

J is TRBJ2-2 and V is TRBV9, with a tentative D call TRBD1 (5 bases). The CDR3 has 16 residues. V was clipped by 0 bases and J by 3 bases, with 12 bases between them. CDR1 SGDLS and CDR2 YYNGEE come from the germline V gene. CDR3 DNA: TGTGCCAGCAGCGTAGAAGCGACAGCCTACACCGGGGAGCTGTTTTTT. Translating it yields CASSVEATAYTGELFF.

In its sample, this clonotype was seen many times. The rearrangement uses TRBV30 and TRBJ2-7, with a weak D call TRBD2 (7 bases). The V and J ends lost 3 bases and 4 bases respectively, with 13 bases between them. Germline V CDR1 and CDR2: GTSNPN, SVGIG (reference sequence). This CDR3 spans 13 amino acids. The CDR3 DNA sequence: TGTGCCTGGAGATTGGGGGGGGCGTACGAGCAGTACTTC. This gives the protein CAWRLGGAYEQYF.

This clonotype was observed many times. This sequence joins TRBV12-3 or TRBV12-4 and TRBJ2-1; 11 bases map to TRBD2. The J segment lost 10 bases and the V segment lost 5 bases, leaving 13 bases of the junction unmatched. The CDR3 spans 16 residues. The CDR3 loop reads CASSPLGTSGLEEQFF. The CDR3 coding sequence is TGTGCCAGCAGTCCACTGGGGACTAGCGGCCTTGAAGAGCAGTTCTTC.

This clonotype was detected ten times or more. The V call is TRBV3-1, the J call TRBJ2-7; 9 positions match TRBD2. V was clipped by 6 bases and J by 7 bases; unmatched bases: 7. Germline CDR1 is LGHDT and CDR2 is YNNKEL (reference sequence). The CDR3 runs to 13 residues. The CDR3 bases are TGTGCCAGCAGGAATAGCGGGAGAGATGAGCAGTACTTC. Translating gives CASRNSGRDEQYF.

Many counts were recorded for this clonotype. V is TRBV10-3 and J is TRBJ2-1; 10 bases fit TRBD1. The CDR3 spans 14 residues. The V gene end was trimmed by 6 bases and the J gene end by 7 bases; junction bases not matched to a gene: 6. Germline values: CDR1 ENHRY, CDR2 SYGVKD. CDR3 DNA sequence: TGTGCCATCAGGGTCGACAGGGGGCGAAATGAGCAGTTCTTC. Protein product: CAIRVDRGRNEQFF.

The chain recombines TRBV19 with TRBJ1-6; D remains ambiguous. V shed 7 bases and J shed 3 bases, with 13 bases lying between them. CDR1 and CDR2 (germline): LNHDA, SQIVND (reference sequence). The CDR3 totals 15 residues. CDR3 coding DNA: TGTGCCAGTACCCCCCGTGGCAGCTATAATTCACCCCTCCACTTT. This sequence encodes CASTPRGSYNSPLHF.

This clonotype was seen ten or more times. The gene calls are TRBV20-1 and TRBJ2-2, with TRBD2 matching over 14 bases. The germline V gene encodes CDR1 DFQATT and CDR2 SNEGSKA (reference sequence). This CDR3 spans 16 amino acids. The trim removed 6 bases at V and 5 bases at J, leaving 8 bases unmatched. The CDR3: CSAQGLAGEETGELFF. DNA of the CDR3: TGCAGTGCACAGGGACTAGCGGGAGAGGAAACCGGGGAGCTGTTTTTT.

The sample holds many counts of this clonotype. The V call is TRBV28, the J call TRBJ1-1; D remains unclear. Germline V gene data show CDR1 as MDHEN and CDR2 as SYDVKM. The V and J ends lost 3 bases and 3 bases respectively, with 2 bases between them. This CDR3 region has 11 residues. The CDR3, as DNA: TGTGCCAGCAGTTTCCACACTGAAGCTTTCTTT. Translated, it gives CASSFHTEAFF.

This clonotype occurred many times. V is TRBV7-2 and J is TRBJ1-5; D unclear. The CDR3 spans 13 residues. Germline values: CDR1 SGHTA, CDR2 FQGNSA. The V and J ends lost 0 bases and 5 bases respectively, with 5 bases between them. In nucleotides, the CDR3 is TGTGCCAGCAGCTTAGCGGCAGATCAGCCCCAGCATTTT. It yields the protein CASSLAADQPQHF.

At least ten counts were recorded for this clonotype. The chain uses TRBV7-3 and TRBJ1-2, with no clear D. V gave up 0 bases and J gave up 2 bases, with 10 bases separating them. Germline V gives CDR1 SGHTA, CDR2 FQGTGA. The CDR3 is 15 residues long. DNA of the CDR3: TGTGCCAGCAGCTTAACGTCAGGTTCAAACTATGGCTACACCTTC. Amino acid sequence: CASSLTSGSNYGYTF.

Ten or more counts support this clonotype. This sequence joins TRBV3-1 and TRBJ2-7, with D unclear. Looked up from germline, CDR1 is LGHDT and CDR2 is YNNKEL (reference sequence). The V end lost 1 base, the J end lost 7 bases, and 11 bases lay between the germline ends. The CDR3 loop spans 13 amino acids. CDR3 DNA sequence: TGTGCCAGCAGCCAAGCTAGGATCGGGGAGCAGTACTTC. It yields the protein CASSQARIGEQYF.

This clonotype was detected many times. The CDR3 reads CASRRQGAKSGGQNTEAFF. The CDR3 DNA sequence: TGTGCCAGCAGAAGACAGGGGGCGAAGAGTGGGGGGCAGAACACTGAAGCTTTCTTT. The chain is built from TRBV2 and TRBJ1-1, with 10 bases lining up with TRBD1. Germline V lookup: CDR1 SNHLY, CDR2 FYNNEI. CDR3 length: 19 residues. Trimming cost V 6 bases and J 1 base; bases outside gene matches: 17.

This clonotype was found many times. The rearrangement links TRBV27 to TRBJ2-7; possible D gene TRBD2, 5 bases. V shed 3 bases and J shed 6 bases, with 12 bases lying between them. Germline CDR1 is MNHEY and CDR2 is SMNVEV (reference sequence). This CDR3 spans 13 amino acids. CDR3 sequence: CASSFRGSGEQYF. As DNA, the CDR3 is TGTGCCAGCAGTTTTCGGGGTAGTGGCGAGCAGTACTTC.

This clonotype came up once. The V call is TRBV14, the J call TRBJ1-2; D gene unclear. The CDR3 consists of 13 residues. Trimming left V 5 bases short and J 8 bases short, with 15 bases between. Germline CDR1 is SGHDN and CDR2 is FVKESK. The CDR3 loop is CASSGPANLGYTF. CDR3 coding DNA: TGTGCCAGCAGCGGGCCGGCGAATTTGGGCTACACCTTC.

In its sample, this clonotype was seen many times. The chain has TRBV11-3 and TRBJ1-1, with a possible D match to TRBD1 (5 bases). V lost 2 bases to trimming and J lost 4 bases, with 11 bases between them. The germline V gene encodes CDR1 SGHNT and CDR2 YENEEA. The CDR3 contains 14 residues. The CDR3 DNA reads as TGTGCCAGCAGCTTAAATGCAGGGTCCACTGAAGCTTTCTTT. This sequence encodes CASSLNAGSTEAFF.

There are many counts of this clonotype. This chain uses TRBV6-6 with TRBJ2-5; possible D gene TRBD2, 6 bases. Trimming took off 2 bases at V and 7 bases at J, with 14 bases between the two ends. Germline V gene sequence: CDR1 MNHNY, CDR2 SVGAGI (reference sequence). The CDR3 covers 14 residues. The CDR3 coding sequence is TGTGCCAGCAGTTACCCAGACGGGGGTAGGACCCAGTACTTC. This sequence encodes CASSYPDGGRTQYF.

This clonotype was observed many times. The rearrangement links TRBV28 to TRBJ2-5; 7 nucleotides align to TRBD1. The CDR3 extends over 13 amino acids. CDR1 and CDR2 (germline): MDHEN, SYDVKM. The ends lost 8 bases at V and 5 bases at J; junction bases unmatched: 8. As DNA, the CDR3 is TGTGCCAGCGGTAACAGGGGTTGGGAGACCCAGTACTTC. Its translation is CASGNRGWETQYF.

This chain connects TRBV29-1 to TRBJ2-3; 12 nucleotides agree with TRBD2. Germline V gene sequence: CDR1 SQVTM, CDR2 ANQGSEA. J lost 6 bases, V lost 4 bases, and 8 bases had no gene match. The CDR3 sequence is 15 residues long. CDR3 region: CSVGGLAGYLDTQYF. CDR3 in DNA: TGCAGCGTTGGAGGACTAGCGGGATATCTGGATACGCAGTATTTT.

This clonotype was recorded at least ten times. The chain employs TRBV12-3 or TRBV12-4 and TRBJ1-1, with D possibly matching TRBD1 (5 bases). V lost 2 bases to trimming and J lost 7 bases, with 8 bases between them. The length of the CDR3 is 12 residues. The CDR3 protein is CASSLLRGEAFF. In nucleotides, the CDR3 is TGTGCCAGCAGTTTACTGAGGGGTGAAGCTTTCTTT.